This T cell receptor beta chain was documented in a study of blood T cell repertoires in COVID-19. In the study overall: PBMCs, B-cell-depleted T cells, or T cells provided the cDNA or gDNA that made up the material.

Clinical histories supplied by participants themselves formed the basis of cohort assignment. Recovered Cohort 3 donors showed two negative PCRs, clearance, or symptom resolution. The data were produced by immunoSEQ multiplex PCR, yet TCRdb's version contains in-frame clones alone and is incomplete. The repertoire consists of around 300,000 clones, with more than 80% occurring once and the leading ten covering about 1.1%. The CDR3 spans 16 residues. Trimming removed 2 bases at V and 4 bases at J, with 15 bases between. Germline loops: CDR1 SGHAT, CDR2 FQDESV (reference sequence). Sequencing was carried out using PBMCs or T cells enriched from blood (not recorded which). This clonotype was sampled from a woman in her twenties or thirties who had recovered from COVID-19. The chain uses TRBV11-1 and TRBJ1-3; maybe TRBD1 (5 bases). The CDR3 coding sequence is TGTGCCAGCAGCTTACACCTGCGGGACGGCGGAAACACCATATATTTT. This gives the protein CASSLHLRDGGNTIYF.